The TCR beta chain described here comes from a study of blood T cell repertoires in COVID-19. Study information: The cDNA or gDNA used as material had been derived from T cells, B-cell-depleted T cells, or PBMCs.

Trimming removed 4 bases from V and 0 bases from J, with 7 bases in between. The CDR3 is 14 amino acids. CDR1 is SNHLY and CDR2 is FYNNEI in the germline V gene. Assay used: immunoSEQ multiplex PCR; TCRdb lists only in-frame clones, some missing. The table shows approximately 130,000 clones, with roughly four fifths occurring only once. The source is a man aged 25 to 40 who had recovered from COVID-19. This rearrangement joins TRBV2 to TRBJ1-3, with D hard to call. The sample was PBMCs or T cells enriched from blood (not recorded which). The CDR3 bases are TGTGCCAGCAGTGTGGCAGTCTCTGGAAACACCATATATTTT. As protein: CASSVAVSGNTIYF.